This T cell receptor beta chain was sequenced for a study of shared clonotypes between healthy human individuals. Produced via immunoSEQ multiplex PCR; TCRdb's table is partial and in-frame only. The profile covers about 1,500,000 clones, with around 95% appearing a single time and approximately 1.1% taken by the ten largest. Regarding this clone: An end of the junction differs from the germline gene, which may be a read error.

Germline assignment: CDR1 SGHRS and CDR2 YFSETQ. The CDR3 is 12 amino acids. V gene TRBV5-1 combines with J gene TRBJ1-2; TRBD1 agrees at 7 bases. The sequencing input was naive CD4+ T cells sorted from blood. The subset: CD45RA+ positively selected. The sequence was obtained from a man aged 30 to 45 in good health. This CDR3 is CASSSYRGGYTF. DNA for the CDR3: TGTGCCAGCAGCTCGTACAGGGGCGGCTACACCTTC.